Shown below are 18 T cell receptor beta chains from a single sample sequenced in a study of early T cells in non-severe SARS-CoV-2 infection. Using its own MiXCR run on the 5' RACE reads, TCRdb lists one record per CDR3 protein. The sample records about 64,000 distinct CDR3 sequences, around an eighth being singletons. Here the sequenced sample was whole blood, taken at baseline. These receptors all come from an adult who was a healthcare worker with PCR-confirmed SARS-CoV-2 infection or an uninfected control (not recorded which).

This clonotype was observed a handful of times. The chain uses TRBV6-5 and TRBJ2-1; 8 bases line up with TRBD2. This CDR3 is built from 17 residues. After removal of 5 bases from V and 7 bases from J, the junction contained 16 bases not matched to a gene. CDR1 is MNHEY, CDR2 SVGAGI, per germline. The CDR3 bases are TGTGCCAGCAGTCTACCGCGGACTAGCCCATCGAAGAATGAGCAGTTCTTC. It translates to CASSLPRTSPSKNEQFF.

The rearrangement joins TRBV6-1 to TRBJ2-3; TRBD2 is a possible D gene (7 bases). V was shortened by 10 bases and J by 0 bases, with 14 bases between the two germline ends. From germline, CDR1 is MNHNS and CDR2 SASEGT. CDR3 length: 14 residues. The CDR3, as DNA: TGTGCCACCGAGAGCGGGACAAGCACAGATACGCAGTATTTT. It yields the protein CATESGTSTDTQYF.

CDR3 sequence: CSVEGVLAGREQFF. The CDR3 DNA follows: TGCAGCGTTGAAGGGGTCCTAGCCGGGCGTGAGCAGTTCTTC. The rearrangement uses TRBV29-1 and TRBJ2-1, with a tentative D call TRBD2 (5 bases). Trimming cost V 1 base and J 9 bases, with 16 bases left between them. The CDR3 loop spans 14 amino acids. The germline CDR1 and CDR2 sequences are SQVTM and ANQGSEA.

The chain couples TRBV19 to TRBJ1-2, with a possible D match to TRBD1 (6 bases). The V and J ends lost 5 bases and 4 bases respectively, with 17 bases between them. The CDR3 runs to 15 residues. CDR1 and CDR2 from the germline V gene are LNHDA and SQIVND (reference sequence). In DNA, the CDR3 is TGTGCCAGTAGTCGAACAGGGATTTCCATCTATGGCTACACCTTC. Amino acid sequence: CASSRTGISIYGYTF.

The V and J genes are TRBV12-3 or TRBV12-4 and TRBJ2-7, with 7 bases fitting TRBD2. The CDR3 extends over 14 amino acids. V shed 3 bases, J shed 4 bases, and the junction held 6 bases outside the gene matches. The chain's CDR3 is CASSFGGTEYEQYF. CDR3 DNA: TGTGCCAGCAGTTTCGGGGGGACGGAGTACGAGCAGTACTTC.

A word on this clonotype: The CDR3 carries no conserved terminal phenylalanine or tryptophan, so it likely arises from a read error. This chain joins TRBV30 and TRBJ2-2; TRBD1 is a possible D gene (6 bases). The CDR3 length is 14 residues. Germline V gene sequence: CDR1 GTSNPN, CDR2 SVGIG (reference sequence). Trimming left V 1 base short and J 10 bases short, with 16 bases between. Here the CDR3 DNA reads TGTGCCTGGAGTGGGCAGGGGATTTCCGCGGAGCTGTTTTCT. As protein: CAWSGQGISAELFS.

This clonotype was observed at least ten times. The chain recombines TRBV27 with TRBJ1-2; possible D gene TRBD1, 5 bases. In germline, CDR1 is MNHEY, CDR2 SMNVEV (reference sequence). CDR3 length: 13 amino acids. V lost 1 base to trimming and J lost 7 bases, with 10 bases between them. The CDR3 DNA sequence: TGTGCCAGCAGTTTATATTCAGGGATTGGCTACACCTTC. Translation: CASSLYSGIGYTF.

This clonotype was detected ten times or more. The chain joins TRBV12-3 or TRBV12-4 to TRBJ1-4; no definite D call. The CDR3 totals 11 residues. Trimming pared 3 bases from V and 7 bases from J, leaving 3 bases between. CDR3 bases: TGTGCCAGCAGTTTCCGTGAAAAACTGTTTTTT. Translation gives CASSFREKLFF.

This chain uses TRBV6-2 or TRBV6-3 with TRBJ1-2; 8 bases match TRBD1. The CDR3 has 16 residues. With V trimmed by 2 bases and J by 0 bases, 5 bases remained unmatched. Germline-derived CDR1 and CDR2 are MNHEY and SVGEGT. CDR3 nucleotide sequence: TGTGCCAGCAGTTACGACAGGGGAAGACCTAACTATGGCTACACCTTC. Translation: CASSYDRGRPNYGYTF.

The chain carries TRBV29-1 and TRBJ2-2; D gene unclear. CDR1 and CDR2 (germline): SQVTM, ANQGSEA. The length of the CDR3 is 12 residues. V was shortened by 5 bases and J by 1 base, with 5 bases between the two germline ends. In DNA, the CDR3 is TGCAGCGTTATGGGGAACACCGGGGAGCTGTTTTTT. The encoded protein is CSVMGNTGELFF.

The chain is built from TRBV11-2 and TRBJ2-7, with a weak D call TRBD2 (6 bases). Germline assignment: CDR1 SGHAT and CDR2 FQNNGV. The CDR3 runs to 13 residues. Trimming removed 6 bases from V and 2 bases from J, with 11 bases in between. In DNA, the CDR3 is TGTGCCAGCAGTTCGGGACTCCCCTACGAGCAGTACTTC. Residues: CASSSGLPYEQYF. Filled out from reference TRBV11-2 and TRBJ2-7, the complete variable domain reads EAGVAQSPRYKIIEKRQSVAFWCNPISGHATLYWYQQILGQGPKLLIQFQNNGVVDDSQLPKDRFSAERLKGVDSTLKIQPAKLEDSAVYLCASSSGLPYEQYFGPGTRLTVT.

The chain employs TRBV20-1 and TRBJ1-1; D is perhaps TRBD1 (5 bases). CDR1 DFQATT and CDR2 SNEGSKA come from the germline V gene (reference sequence). Trimming left V 5 bases short and J 0 bases short, with 13 bases between. The CDR3 is 14 amino acids. CDR3 DNA: TGCAGTGCTGAGGAGGGGTCCATGAACACTGAAGCTTTCTTT. This gives the protein CSAEEGSMNTEAFF.

This clonotype occurred a few times. The CDR3 DNA sequence: TGTGCCAGCTCACCAGGGACCTCGGTTGGCTACACCTTC. Its protein is CASSPGTSVGYTF. The chain employs TRBV18 and TRBJ1-2, with D possibly TRBD1 on 5 matching bases. Deletions cut 2 bases from V and 7 bases from J, with 11 bases between. CDR1 and CDR2 (germline): KGHSH, LQKENI. The CDR3 is 13 residues long.

The table lists this clonotype with many counts. The chain couples TRBV7-2 to TRBJ2-6, with D perhaps TRBD1 (6 bases). The CDR3 extends over 15 amino acids. CDR1 and CDR2 (germline): SGHTA, FQGNSA. The V and J ends lost 3 bases and 4 bases respectively, with 10 bases between them. The CDR3 is CASSFTGTGANVLTF. The CDR3 DNA follows: TGTGCCAGCAGCTTCACAGGGACCGGGGCCAACGTCCTGACTTTC.

This clonotype occurred a few times. The genes are TRBV6-4 and TRBJ2-6, with D unclear. The CDR3 is 15 residues long. V dropped 0 bases and J dropped 0 bases, with 3 bases sitting between them. Germline V CDR1 and CDR2: MRHNA, SNTAGT. As DNA, the CDR3 is TGTGCCAGCAGTGACTCCAACTCTGGGGCCAACGTCCTGACTTTC. This codes for CASSDSNSGANVLTF.

The chain has TRBV6-2 or TRBV6-3 and TRBJ2-5; weak D call: TRBD1 (5 bases). The V and J ends lost 5 bases and 5 bases respectively, with 9 bases between them. The CDR3 covers 12 residues. The V gene's germline CDR1 is MNHEY and CDR2 SVGEGT. The CDR3 sequence: CASSRGIETQYF. CDR3 sequence (DNA): TGTGCCAGCAGTAGGGGCATCGAGACCCAGTACTTC.

This clonotype was seen repeatedly, ten times or more. CDR3 sequence reads: CASTIGGLGEQYF. CDR3 sequence (DNA): TGTGCCAGCACCATTGGGGGGTTAGGGGAGCAGTACTTC. The chain combines TRBV7-9 with TRBJ2-7, with a weak D call TRBD2 (6 bases). CDR1 SEHNR and CDR2 FQNEAQ come from the germline V gene (reference sequence). Deletions cut 7 bases from V and 7 bases from J, with 17 bases between. There are 13 residues in the CDR3.

In its sample, this clonotype was seen a few times. The V gene is TRBV12-3 or TRBV12-4, the J gene TRBJ2-5; 7 positions match TRBD2. The CDR3 loop spans 14 amino acids. Losses at the gene ends were 6 bases for V and 5 bases for J; bases not matched to a gene: 9. The CDR3 bases are TGTGCCAGCAGGGCCTCGGGGGGTGGGGAGACCCAGTACTTC. This sequence encodes CASRASGGGETQYF.